These 14 T cell receptor beta chains came from one sample sequenced in a study of blood T cell repertoires in COVID-19. Only in-frame clones appear in the TCRdb table, and some are missing; sequencing was by immunoSEQ multiplex PCR. The sample lists roughly 200,000 clones, roughly 80% occurring once. Sequencing was carried out using peripheral blood. These receptors all stem from a man over 45 who had recovered from COVID-19.

The chain links TRBV30 to TRBJ1-3; D unclear. V lost 2 bases and J 4 bases, leaving 15 bases between the germline ends. CDR3 size: 15 residues. Germline V gene lookup returns CDR1 GTSNPN and CDR2 SVGIG (reference sequence). CDR3 protein: CAWSPTPTRGNTIYF. The CDR3 DNA sequence: TGTGCCTGGAGTCCCACACCCACGAGGGGAAACACCATATATTTT.

The rearrangement links TRBV4-1 to TRBJ2-1; 12 nucleotides align to TRBD2. This CDR3 spans 19 amino acids. Germline V lookup: CDR1 MGHRA, CDR2 YSYEKL. The trim removed 0 bases at V and 8 bases at J, leaving 14 bases unmatched. In DNA form, the CDR3 reads TGCGCCAGCAGCCAAGATTTTGGGGCAGGACTAGCGGGAACCGATGAGCAGTTCTTC. It codes for CASSQDFGAGLAGTDEQFF.

The V and J genes are TRBV4-2 and TRBJ1-2; TRBD1 matches 11 bases. With 1 base clipped from V and 7 bases from J, the junction kept 5 bases outside the gene matches. Looked up from germline, CDR1 is LGHNA and CDR2 is YNFKEQ. CDR3 length: 15 residues. CDR3 bases: TGTGCCAGCAGCCAAGCCGGGGGACAGGGGGGTGGCTACACCTTC. Protein product: CASSQAGGQGGGYTF.

This chain links TRBV28 with TRBJ2-7; 10 bases align to TRBD1. The CDR3 totals 16 residues. The germline V gene has CDR1 MDHEN and CDR2 SYDVKM. Germline trimming cut 7 bases from V and 5 bases from J; bases unmatched to any gene: 14. CDR3 DNA sequence: TGTGCCAGCACACCCACTCCCGGGACAGGGGACAACGAGCAGTACTTC. Its translation: CASTPTPGTGDNEQYF.

A single count supports this clone. The chain has TRBV9 and TRBJ1-1, with 9 bases aligning to TRBD1. Germline V gene lookup returns CDR1 SGDLS and CDR2 YYNGEE. Trimming took 4 bases from V and 5 from J; bases not matched to a gene: 6. CDR3 size: 14 residues. CDR3 in DNA: TGTGCCAGCAGCATAGGACAGGGGCGGACTGAAGCTTTCTTT. This translates into CASSIGQGRTEAFF.

A note on this clone: One end of the junction is discordant with germline, which a read error may explain. The chain recombines TRBV20-1 with TRBJ1-1; D is ambiguous. Germline V lookup: CDR1 DFQATT, CDR2 SNEGSKA (reference sequence). The CDR3 is 11 residues long. CDR3 amino acids: CSASYRQEGFF. DNA for the CDR3: TGCAGTGCTAGTTATCGACAAGAAGGTTTCTTT.

The chain recombines TRBV9 with TRBJ2-7; 14 nucleotides align to TRBD2. J was trimmed by 6 bases and V by 4 bases; bases with no gene match: 9. The length of the CDR3 is 16 residues. Germline CDR1 and CDR2: SGDLS and YYNGEE. CDR3 sequence: CASSSTGTSGSSEQYF. CDR3 nucleotide sequence: TGTGCCAGCAGCTCTACCGGGACTAGCGGGAGTTCCGAGCAGTACTTC.

The chain recombines TRBV6-2 or TRBV6-3 with TRBJ2-7; a weak D match, TRBD1 (6 bases). Germline values: CDR1 MNHEY, CDR2 SVGEGT. V lost 4 bases, J lost 2 bases, and 9 bases lay in between. The CDR3 runs to 13 residues. The CDR3 DNA sequence: TGTGCCAGCAGTTGGGACATTCCCTACGAGCAGTACTTC. Translated, it gives CASSWDIPYEQYF.

The sample holds one count of this clone. The chain couples TRBV30 to TRBJ1-5; no definite D call. The CDR3 runs 16 residues. Germline V gene sequence: CDR1 GTSNPN, CDR2 SVGIG (reference sequence). V dropped 0 bases and J dropped 0 bases, with 12 bases sitting between them. CDR3 in amino acids: CAWSVPVSGSNQPQHF. CDR3 nucleotides: TGTGCCTGGAGTGTACCCGTTTCGGGTAGCAATCAGCCCCAGCATTTT.

There are many counts of this clone. This chain connects TRBV7-3 to TRBJ2-7, with 7 bases lining up with TRBD2. The CDR3 covers 15 residues. V shed 0 bases and J 5 bases; nucleotides not matched to a gene: 7. Germline values: CDR1 SGHTA, CDR2 FQGTGA. The CDR3 spells CASSLTAAGVDEQYF. As DNA, the CDR3 is TGTGCCAGCAGCTTAACGGCTGCGGGAGTCGACGAGCAGTACTTC.

The chain recombines TRBV14 with TRBJ2-7; 9 bases fit TRBD1. Germline assignment: CDR1 SGHDN and CDR2 FVKESK. V gave up 0 bases and J gave up 7 bases; unmatched junction bases: 10. The CDR3 has 16 amino acids. The CDR3 DNA sequence: TGTGCCAGCAGCCAAGATCCGGGACAGGGCGTGAGGGAGCAGTACTTC. Residues: CASSQDPGQGVREQYF.

The V call is TRBV7-8, the J call TRBJ2-5, with D possibly TRBD1 on 6 matching bases. The CDR3 loop spans 14 amino acids. From germline, CDR1 is SGHVS and CDR2 FQNEAQ. Deletions cut 5 bases from V and 3 bases from J, with 13 bases between. The CDR3: CASSRDRMEETQYF. DNA of the CDR3: TGTGCCAGCAGCCGAGACAGGATGGAAGAGACCCAGTACTTC.

This chain joins TRBV9 and TRBJ2-1, with TRBD2 matching over 11 bases. This CDR3 region has 15 residues. With 2 bases clipped from V and 6 bases from J, the junction kept 4 bases outside the gene matches. Germline CDR1 is SGDLS and CDR2 is YYNGEE. The chain's CDR3 is CASSVSGRAGNEQFF. CDR3 coding DNA: TGTGCCAGCAGCGTTAGCGGGAGGGCCGGCAATGAGCAGTTCTTC.

The rearrangement uses TRBV5-4 and TRBJ2-1; 12 nucleotides line up with TRBD2. The ends lost 5 bases at V and 6 bases at J; junction bases unmatched: 6. The germline gives CDR1 SGHNT, CDR2 YYREEE (reference sequence). This CDR3 has 15 residues. The CDR3 sequence is CASRRMTSGSNEQFF. CDR3 bases: TGTGCCAGCAGAAGAATGACTAGCGGGAGCAATGAGCAGTTCTTC.